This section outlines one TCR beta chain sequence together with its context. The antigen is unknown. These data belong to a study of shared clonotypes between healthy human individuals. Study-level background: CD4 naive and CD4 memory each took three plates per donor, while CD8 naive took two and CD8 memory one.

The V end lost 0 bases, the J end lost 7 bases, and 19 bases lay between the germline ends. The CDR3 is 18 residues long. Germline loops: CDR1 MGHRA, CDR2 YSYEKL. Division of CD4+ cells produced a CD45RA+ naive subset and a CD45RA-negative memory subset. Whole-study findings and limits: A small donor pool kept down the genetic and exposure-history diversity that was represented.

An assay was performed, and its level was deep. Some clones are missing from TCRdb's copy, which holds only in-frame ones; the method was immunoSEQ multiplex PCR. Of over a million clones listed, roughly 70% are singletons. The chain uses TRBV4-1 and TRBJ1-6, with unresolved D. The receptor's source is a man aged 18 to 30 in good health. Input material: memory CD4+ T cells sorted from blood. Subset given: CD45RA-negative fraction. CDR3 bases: TGCGCCAGCAGCCAAGATATAATGCCGGTGCAAGTCAATTCACCCCTCCACTTT. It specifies CASSQDIMPVQVNSPLHF.